Below, 30 T cell receptor beta chains from the same sample are listed, as sequenced in a study of vaccination and CD4 T cells after COVID-19 (dated by TCRdb to between 2021 and 2023). This sample's time point label indicates: late sampling 161 to 241 days after vaccination in three convalescent patients. The treatment or condition label corresponds to: approximately nine-day PBMC culture with coronavirus spike peptide pools or control peptides (ViraFEST assay). The library was made by PCR. Data came from an Illumina iSeq 100. DNA from cultured CD4+ T cells underwent TCR sequencing with the Oncomine TCR Beta short-read assay at the Johns Hopkins FTIC core. TCRdb trimmed public reads at Q25 via fastp, called clones via MiXCR and kept in-frame beta chains. CDR3 protein duplicates are merged, each entry listing the most common genes and DNA. The sample table contains more than 20,000 distinct CDR3 sequences; only one count was recorded for roughly 45% of them. The ten largest clonotypes hold around 10% of the sample.

For these receptors, no antigen is known. Specimen: CD4+ T cells from blood, cultured in vitro, collected about 7 months after SARS-CoV-2 vaccination. All receptors derive from a human donor who had recovered from COVID-19.

J is TRBJ2-1 and V is TRBV20-1, with 14 nucleotides matching TRBD2. Germline trimming cut 6 bases from V and 7 bases from J; bases unmatched to any gene: 23. Germline V gene sequence: CDR1 DFQATT, CDR2 SNEGSKA (reference sequence). This CDR3 is built from 20 residues. CDR3 sequence: CSAAPATGLGLAGATNEQFF. CDR3 in DNA: TGCAGTGCCGCACCGGCGACAGGCCTGGGACTAGCGGGAGCCACAAATGAGCAGTTCTTC.

V usage is TRBV7-9 and J usage is TRBJ1-1; D not certain. The CDR3 is 14 amino acids. Germline V gene sequence: CDR1 SEHNR, CDR2 FQNEAQ (reference sequence). The V and J ends lost 1 base and 0 bases respectively, with 6 bases between them. The CDR3 loop is CASSLVTLNTEAFF. CDR3 DNA sequence: TGTGCCAGCAGCTTAGTTACATTGAACACTGAAGCTTTCTTT.

This sequence joins TRBV20-1 and TRBJ1-1; TRBD1 matches at 7 bases. In germline, CDR1 is DFQATT, CDR2 SNEGSKA (reference sequence). This CDR3 has 14 residues. Trimming cost V 4 bases and J 3 bases; bases outside gene matches: 8. Here the CDR3 reads CSATPSGTDTEAFF. DNA for the CDR3: TGCAGTGCTACGCCCTCCGGGACAGACACTGAAGCTTTCTTT.

CDR3 residues: CSVEDGDRGRGTDTQYF. CDR3 DNA: TGCAGCGTTGAAGATGGGGACAGGGGGCGAGGCACAGATACGCAGTATTTT. The chain is built from TRBV29-1 and TRBJ2-3; 12 nucleotides agree with TRBD1. There are 17 residues in the CDR3. Trimming removed 0 bases from V and 1 base from J; junction bases left unmatched: 5. CDR1 is SQVTM and CDR2 is ANQGSEA in the germline V gene.

The V gene is TRBV24-1, the J gene TRBJ1-5; D call uncertain. This CDR3 has 14 amino acids. Germline values: CDR1 KGHDR, CDR2 SFDVKD. V lost 9 bases and J lost 0, with 11 bases in between. This chain's CDR3 is CATPNWDSNQPQHF. Here the CDR3 DNA reads TGTGCCACCCCTAACTGGGATAGCAATCAGCCCCAGCATTTT.

The rearrangement links TRBV5-8 to TRBJ2-1; D not resolved. The germline V and J ends were trimmed by 0 bases and 1 base, with 5 bases remaining between them. This CDR3 region has 14 residues. Germline CDR1 and CDR2: SGHTS and YDEGEE. The DNA of the CDR3 is TGTGCCAGCAGCTTGGTAGTGTCCTACAATGAGCAGTTCTTC. Its translation is CASSLVVSYNEQFF.

The chain is built from TRBV20-1 and TRBJ1-5, with 7 nucleotides matching TRBD1. The CDR3 loop spans 11 amino acids. Per germline, CDR1 DFQATT and CDR2 SNEGSKA (reference sequence). Unmatched junction bases numbered 6, after V lost 4 bases and J lost 12 bases. The CDR3 loop is CSATPQGDQHF. The CDR3 DNA sequence: TGCAGTGCTACCCCTCAGGGGGACCAGCATTTT.

This clonotype has a handful of counts. The gene calls are TRBV7-2 and TRBJ2-3; D gene ambiguous. The V gene's germline CDR1 is SGHTA and CDR2 FQGNSA. The V end was cut by 5 bases, the J end by 1 base, with 16 bases between. This CDR3 spans 16 amino acids. This CDR3 reads CASSPYRAMGTDTQYF. In DNA form, the CDR3 reads TGTGCCAGCAGCCCCTACCGGGCTATGGGCACAGATACGCAGTATTTT.

The chain links TRBV29-1 to TRBJ2-5, with TRBD1 matching over 11 bases. The V and J ends lost 6 bases and 0 bases, in that order; junction bases with no gene match: 3. CDR1 and CDR2 from the germline V gene are SQVTM and ANQGSEA. CDR3 size: 14 residues. The CDR3 DNA follows: TGCAGCGTCCGGGACAGGGGGTACCAAGAGACCCAGTACTTC. This sequence encodes CSVRDRGYQETQYF.

This chain connects TRBV29-1 to TRBJ2-7; 14 bases align to TRBD2. V was pared by 6 bases and J by 4 bases, with 5 bases of the junction left unmatched. The CDR3 is 14 residues long. Germline CDR1 SQVTM, CDR2 ANQGSEA. CDR3 sequence: CSVAGTSGSYEQYF. The CDR3 DNA is TGCAGCGTCGCCGGGACTAGCGGGAGTTACGAGCAGTACTTC.

The chain employs TRBV28 and TRBJ1-2; a weak D match, TRBD1 (5 bases). The ends were cut back, 3 bases at V and 4 bases at J, with 12 bases in the middle. CDR3 size: 14 residues. Germline V gene lookup returns CDR1 MDHEN and CDR2 SYDVKM. The chain's CDR3 is CASSLMGGIYGYTF. The CDR3 region has the DNA TGTGCCAGCAGTTTGATGGGGGGAATCTATGGCTACACCTTC.

This chain joins TRBV9 and TRBJ1-2; 7 nucleotides agree with TRBD1. The V gene end was trimmed by 0 bases and the J gene end by 8 bases; junction bases not matched to a gene: 10. This CDR3 has 15 residues. The germline V gene encodes CDR1 SGDLS and CDR2 YYNGEE. CDR3 bases: TGTGCCAGCAGCGTAGAGTCACGACAGGGTGGCGGCTACACCTTC. Protein product: CASSVESRQGGGYTF.

The CDR3 DNA reads TGTGCCAGTAAGACTAGCGGGAGCTCCTACGAGCAGTACTTC. This gives the protein CASKTSGSSYEQYF. The chain recombines TRBV19 with TRBJ2-7; 12 bases are shared with TRBD2. The germline CDR1 and CDR2 sequences are LNHDA and SQIVND (reference sequence). V lost 7 bases to trimming and J lost 0 bases; unmatched junction nucleotides: 1. The CDR3 is 14 residues long.

This clonotype was seen a few times. The V and J genes are TRBV24-1 and TRBJ2-7; possible D gene TRBD2, 6 bases. V was cut by 7 bases and J by 5 bases, with 11 bases left in between. The CDR3 runs to 12 residues. Germline CDR1 KGHDR, CDR2 SFDVKD. In nucleotides, the CDR3 is TGTGCCACCAGACGGGGGACGAACGAGCAGTACTTC. This sequence encodes CATRRGTNEQYF.

This clonotype counts as medium-sized (0.01 to 0.1%). The rearrangement joins TRBV20-1 to TRBJ1-5, with D possibly matching TRBD1 (6 bases). CDR3 length: 15 residues. V lost 4 bases to trimming and J lost 6 bases, with 19 bases between them. Germline V gives CDR1 DFQATT, CDR2 SNEGSKA (reference sequence). CDR3 bases: TGCAGTGCTACCCGGGAGCAGGGGAGTAGTCAGCCCCAGCATTTT. It codes for CSATREQGSSQPQHF.

DNA of the CDR3: TGTGCCAGCAGTGGCGACAGGGGCTACACCTTC. As protein: CASSGDRGYTF. The rearrangement uses TRBV6-1 and TRBJ1-2; a possible D gene is TRBD1 (6 bases). Trimming pared 4 bases from V and 8 bases from J, leaving 8 bases between. The CDR3 has 11 amino acids. The germline V gene encodes CDR1 MNHNS and CDR2 SASEGT.

This rearrangement joins TRBV4-1 to TRBJ1-2, with 8 bases aligning to TRBD1. Germline CDR1 reads MGHRA; CDR2 reads YSYEKL. V was clipped by 2 bases and J by 4 bases; unmatched bases: 3. This CDR3 comprises 14 residues. The CDR3 bases are TGCGCCAGCAGCCAACGACAGGGGACCTATGGCTACACCTTC. Translation: CASSQRQGTYGYTF.

The chain links TRBV7-2 to TRBJ2-5; no reliable D call. The CDR3 runs to 12 residues. Per the germline V gene, CDR1 is SGHTA and CDR2 is FQGNSA. Trimming removed 5 bases at V and 5 bases at J, with 9 bases between. This CDR3 is CASSPQRETQYF. For the CDR3, the DNA is TGTGCCAGCAGCCCCCAACGGGAGACCCAGTACTTC.

This chain links TRBV7-2 with TRBJ1-1; 7 nucleotides line up with TRBD1. This CDR3 contains 15 residues. Germline V gives CDR1 SGHTA, CDR2 FQGNSA. The trim removed 5 bases at V and 0 bases at J, leaving 6 bases unmatched. This CDR3 reads CASSRGGYMNTEAFF. As DNA, the CDR3 is TGTGCCAGCAGCCGAGGGGGCTACATGAACACTGAAGCTTTCTTT.

This chain connects TRBV5-1 to TRBJ2-1, with 7 positions matching TRBD1. The CDR3 is 14 residues long. Unmatched junction bases numbered 8, after V lost 7 bases and J lost 4 bases. Germline CDR1 is SGHRS and CDR2 is YFSETQ. The CDR3 bases are TGCGCCAGCGCAAGGACAGGCGAATACAATGAGCAGTTCTTC. Translation: CASARTGEYNEQFF.

V usage is TRBV20-1 and J usage is TRBJ2-3; D is perhaps TRBD2 (7 bases). Germline CDR1 and CDR2: DFQATT and SNEGSKA (reference sequence). V was trimmed by 6 bases and J by 5 bases, leaving 21 bases between them. This CDR3 has 15 amino acids. The CDR3 sequence: CSATARGAVQDTQYF. The CDR3 bases are TGCAGTGCAACCGCTCGGGGGGCAGTACAAGATACGCAGTATTTT.

The chain has TRBV5-1 and TRBJ2-5, with 9 bases aligning to TRBD1. V lost 3 bases to trimming and J lost 2 bases; unmatched junction nucleotides: 2. The CDR3 runs to 14 residues. Germline V gives CDR1 SGHRS, CDR2 YFSETQ. DNA of the CDR3: TGCGCCAGCAGCTCGGGACAGGGACAAGAGACCCAGTACTTC. Translation gives CASSSGQGQETQYF.

Written as DNA, the CDR3 is TGTGCCAGCAGCAATTTATGGCGGGAGGGGTCCTACGAGCAGTACTTC. Encoded protein: CASSNLWREGSYEQYF. This sequence joins TRBV21-1 and TRBJ2-7; no check of the table's D call, TRBD2, against the DNA was made. TRBV21-1 is flagged as a pseudogene. CDR3 size: 16 residues.

V and J are TRBV20-1 and TRBJ2-3; 14 bases agree with TRBD2. Germline assignment: CDR1 DFQATT and CDR2 SNEGSKA (reference sequence). V lost 6 bases, J lost 1 base, and 12 bases stayed unmatched. The CDR3 consists of 18 residues. CDR3 protein: CSANRLAGGPVGTDTQYF. The CDR3 coding sequence is TGCAGTGCCAACAGACTAGCGGGAGGGCCGGTGGGCACAGATACGCAGTATTTT.

The chain uses TRBV30 and TRBJ2-5, with D possibly being TRBD1 (6 bases). This CDR3 is built from 13 residues. V lost 5 bases to trimming and J lost 5 bases, with 15 bases between them. The germline V gene has CDR1 GTSNPN and CDR2 SVGIG (reference sequence). The CDR3, as DNA: TGTGCCTGGGCCAGGGGACCGGGCGAGACCCAGTACTTC. It codes for CAWARGPGETQYF. Looking up the rest from reference TRBV30 and TRBJ2-5 gives the full variable domain: SQTIHQWPATLVQPVGSPLSLECTVEGTSNPNLYWYRQAAGRGLQLLFYSVGIGQISSEVPQNLSASRPQDRQFILSSKKLLLSDSGFYLCAWARGPGETQYFGPGTRLLVL.

V usage is TRBV27 and J usage is TRBJ2-7; TRBD1 agrees at 10 bases. V trimming: 6 bases; J trimming: 6 bases; junction bases outside the gene matches: 8. The CDR3 has 14 residues. The germline V gene has CDR1 MNHEY and CDR2 SMNVEV (reference sequence). CDR3 DNA: TGTGCCAGCAGACGGACAGGGGGTATGGTCGAGCAGTACTTC. Its protein is CASRRTGGMVEQYF.

The genes are TRBV7-2 and TRBJ1-2; 7 nucleotides match TRBD1. The CDR3 has 15 amino acids. Per the germline V gene, CDR1 is SGHTA and CDR2 is FQGNSA. The ends lost 2 bases at V and 4 bases at J; junction bases unmatched: 7. The CDR3 here is CASSLTPDRAYGYTF. CDR3 bases: TGTGCCAGCAGCTTAACACCCGACAGGGCCTATGGCTACACCTTC.

J is TRBJ1-1 and V is TRBV6-1, with D perhaps matching TRBD1 (6 bases). Trimming shortened V by 5 bases and J by 7 bases, and 14 bases separated the two germline ends. The CDR3 spans 13 residues. Germline V lookup: CDR1 MNHNS, CDR2 SASEGT. CDR3 amino acids: CASSLPGTNEAFF. The CDR3 DNA sequence: TGTGCCAGCAGTCTACCCGGGACAAATGAAGCTTTCTTT.

The chain couples TRBV11-1 to TRBJ1-1, with TRBD1 as a possible D gene (6 bases). The CDR3 has 15 residues. Germline lookup yields CDR1 SGHAT and CDR2 FQDESV (reference sequence). Trimming stripped 5 bases from V and 4 bases from J, with 17 bases between. In nucleotides, the CDR3 is TGTGCCAGCAGCCAATTCCAGGGGTCGGGCACTGAAGCTTTCTTT. Translation gives CASSQFQGSGTEAFF.

The genes are TRBV6-1 and TRBJ1-1, with D tentatively TRBD1 (6 bases). Trimming removed 5 bases at V and 5 bases at J, with 21 bases between. The germline V gene has CDR1 MNHNS and CDR2 SASEGT. The CDR3 is 16 amino acids. This chain's CDR3 is CASSSAAGAGGTEAFF. The CDR3 nucleotides are TGTGCCAGCAGTAGTGCAGCGGGGGCGGGAGGGACTGAAGCTTTCTTT.